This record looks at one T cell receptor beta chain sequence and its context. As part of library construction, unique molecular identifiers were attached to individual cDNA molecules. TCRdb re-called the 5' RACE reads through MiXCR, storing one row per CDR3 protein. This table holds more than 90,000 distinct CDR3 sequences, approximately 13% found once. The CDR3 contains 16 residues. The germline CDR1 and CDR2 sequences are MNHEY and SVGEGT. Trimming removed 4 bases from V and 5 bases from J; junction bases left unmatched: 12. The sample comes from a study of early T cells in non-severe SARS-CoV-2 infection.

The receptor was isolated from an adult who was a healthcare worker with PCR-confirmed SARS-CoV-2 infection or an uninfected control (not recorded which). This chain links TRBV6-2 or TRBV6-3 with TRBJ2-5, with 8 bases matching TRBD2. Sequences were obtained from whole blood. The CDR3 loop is CASSSSDGGVGETQYF. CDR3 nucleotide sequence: TGTGCCAGCAGTTCCTCGGACGGGGGGGTCGGCGAGACCCAGTACTTC.